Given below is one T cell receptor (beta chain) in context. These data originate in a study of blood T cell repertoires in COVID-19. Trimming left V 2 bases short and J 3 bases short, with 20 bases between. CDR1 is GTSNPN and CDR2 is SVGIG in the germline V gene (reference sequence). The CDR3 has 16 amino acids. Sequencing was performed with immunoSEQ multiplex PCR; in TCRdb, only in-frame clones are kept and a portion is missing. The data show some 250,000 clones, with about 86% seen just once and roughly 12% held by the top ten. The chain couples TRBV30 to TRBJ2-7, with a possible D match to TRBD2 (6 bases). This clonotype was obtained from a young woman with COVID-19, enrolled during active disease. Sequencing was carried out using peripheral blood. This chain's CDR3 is CAWSRRGAGERYEQYF. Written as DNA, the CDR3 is TGTGCCTGGAGTCGGAGGGGAGCGGGTGAACGCTACGAGCAGTACTTC.